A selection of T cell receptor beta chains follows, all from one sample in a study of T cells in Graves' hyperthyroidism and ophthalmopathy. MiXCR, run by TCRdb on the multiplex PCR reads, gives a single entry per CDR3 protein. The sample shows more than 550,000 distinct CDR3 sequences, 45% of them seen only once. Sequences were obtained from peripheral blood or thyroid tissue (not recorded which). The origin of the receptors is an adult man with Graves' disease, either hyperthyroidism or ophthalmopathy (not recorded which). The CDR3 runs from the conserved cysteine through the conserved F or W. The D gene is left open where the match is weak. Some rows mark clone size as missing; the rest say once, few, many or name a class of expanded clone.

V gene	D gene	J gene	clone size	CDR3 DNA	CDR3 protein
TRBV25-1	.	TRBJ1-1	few	TGTGCCAGCAGTTCGCAGGGCACTGAAGCTTTCTTT	CASSSQGTEAFF
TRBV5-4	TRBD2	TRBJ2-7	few	TGTGCCAGCAGCTCTAGCGGGAGAGTCGACGAGCAGTACTTC	CASSSSGRVDEQYF
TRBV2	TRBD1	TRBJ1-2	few	TGTGCCAGCAGCTATGGACAGGGGCGGGGCTACACCTTC	CASSYGQGRGYTF
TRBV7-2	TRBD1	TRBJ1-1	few	TGTGCCAGCAGCGCGGCCGGGACAGGGGTCATGAACACTGAAGCTTTCTTT	CASSAAGTGVMNTEAFF
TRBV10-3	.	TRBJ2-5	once	TGTGCCATCAGTGACCTCCGCGGGGTACGGGAGACCCAGTACTTC	CAISDLRGVRETQYF
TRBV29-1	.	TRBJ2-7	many	TGCAGCGTTGAAGACGATCGGACGGGTACCTACGAGCAGTACTTC	CSVEDDRTGTYEQYF
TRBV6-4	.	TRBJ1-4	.	TGTGCCAGCAGTGACTCTACCGGGGGGCGCAACGAAAAACTGTTTTTT	CASSDSTGGRNEKLFF
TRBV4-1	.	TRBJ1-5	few	TGTGCCAGCAGCCAAGATCCTGGTGGCAATCAGCCCCAGCATTTT	CASSQDPGGNQPQHF
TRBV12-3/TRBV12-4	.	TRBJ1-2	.	TGTGCCAGCAGTTTGAACCTAGTCTATGGCTACACCTTC	CASSLNLVYGYTF
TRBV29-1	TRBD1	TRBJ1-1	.	TGCAGCGTTGGGACAGGGACTAATGAAGCTTTCTTT	CSVGTGTNEAFF
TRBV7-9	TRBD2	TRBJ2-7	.	TGTGCCAGCAGCTTAGCTAGCGGGAACCGCGACGAGCAGTACTTC	CASSLASGNRDEQYF
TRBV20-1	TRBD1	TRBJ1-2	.	TGCAGTGCAACTAGGGGACAGGGGGGCTATGGCTACACCTTC	CSATRGQGGYGYTF
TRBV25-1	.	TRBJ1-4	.	TGTGCCGGAGGACAGAGCGAAAAACTGTTTTTT	CAGGQSEKLFF
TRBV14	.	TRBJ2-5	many	TGTGCCAGCAGCCAGTTAGGACGTACGGAGACCCAGTACTTC	CASSQLGRTETQYF
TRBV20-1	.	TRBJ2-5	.	TGCAGTGCTAGAGTCTTGGGTGCGGGAAAAGAGACCCAGTACTTC	CSARVLGAGKETQYF
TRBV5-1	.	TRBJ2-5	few	TGTGCCAGCAGCCAGGGACTCCTGAGGGAGACCCAGTACTTC	CASSQGLLRETQYF
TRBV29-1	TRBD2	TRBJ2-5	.	TGCAGCGTTCATGGGACTAGCGGGAGCGGTGAGACCCAGTACTTC	CSVHGTSGSGETQYF
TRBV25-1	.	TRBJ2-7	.	TGTGCCAGCAGTGGGAGGTTTAGCTCCTACGAGCAGTACTTC	CASSGRFSSYEQYF
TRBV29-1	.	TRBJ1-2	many	TGCAGCGTTGAATTCCTGGATAACTATGGCTACACCTTC	CSVEFLDNYGYTF
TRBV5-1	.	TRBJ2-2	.	TGCGCCAGCAGCTTTATGAGGGGCGCAGTCGGGGAGCTGTTTTTT	CASSFMRGAVGELFF
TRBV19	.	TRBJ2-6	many	TGTGCCAGTAGTATAGATCGGGTGGCAGGGGCCAACGTCCTGACTTTC	CASSIDRVAGANVLTF
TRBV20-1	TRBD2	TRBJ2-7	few	TGCAGTGCCACTAGCGGACCCTCGGACGAGCAGTACTTC	CSATSGPSDEQYF
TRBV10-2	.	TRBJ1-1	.	TGCGCCAGCAGTGTGGGATGGGAGGACACTGAAGCTTTCTTT	CASSVGWEDTEAFF
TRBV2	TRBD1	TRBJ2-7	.	TGTGCCAGCAGGGGACAGGCTACCTACGAGCAGTACTTC	CASRGQATYEQYF
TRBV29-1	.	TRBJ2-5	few	TGCAGCGTGAGACTGACCATCGAAGAGACCCAGTACTTC	CSVRLTIEETQYF
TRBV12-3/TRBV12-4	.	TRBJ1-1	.	TGTGCCAGCAGACGAGTGACAGGAGTTATTGGTAACACTGAAGCTTTCTTT	CASRRVTGVIGNTEAFF
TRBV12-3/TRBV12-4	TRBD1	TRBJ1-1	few	TGTGCCAGCAGGACGGGACAGGGGCCCACTGAAGCTTTCTTT	CASRTGQGPTEAFF
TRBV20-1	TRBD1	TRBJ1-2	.	TGCAGTGCTCCCCCTCCACAGGGGAGATATGGCTACACCTTC	CSAPPPQGRYGYTF
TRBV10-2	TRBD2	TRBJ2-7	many	TGCGCCAGCAGGGAGACTAGCGGGGGTTACGAGCAGTACTTC	CASRETSGGYEQYF
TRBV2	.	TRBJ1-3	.	TGTGCCAGCACATCAGGGGCTGGAAACACCATATATTTT	CASTSGAGNTIYF
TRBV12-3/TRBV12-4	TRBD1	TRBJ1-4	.	TGTGCCAGCTCAACCTCCGGGACAGGGGGCGGAAAACTGTTTTTT	CASSTSGTGGGKLFF
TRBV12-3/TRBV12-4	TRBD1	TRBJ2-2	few	TGTGCCAGCAGTTTACGACAGGGGGCAGGCACCGGGGAGCTGTTTTTT	CASSLRQGAGTGELFF
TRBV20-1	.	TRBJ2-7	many	TGCAGTGCGGTGCCTCGACAGGCAATCTACGAGCAGTACTTC	CSAVPRQAIYEQYF
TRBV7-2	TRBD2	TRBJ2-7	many	TGTGCCAGCAGCCGTGGACTAGCGGGAGGCGAGCAGTACTTC	CASSRGLAGGEQYF
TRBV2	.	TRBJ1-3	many	TGTGCCAGCAAAACGACACTAACCTCTGGAAACACCATATATTTT	CASKTTLTSGNTIYF
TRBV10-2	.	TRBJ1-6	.	TGCGCCAGCAGTGTTGGGGGCGGATGGAATTCACCCCTCCACTTT	CASSVGGGWNSPLHF
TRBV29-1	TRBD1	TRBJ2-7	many	TGCAGCGCCCTGACAGGGTTCGAGCAGTACTTC	CSALTGFEQYF
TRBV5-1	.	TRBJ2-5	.	TGCGCCAGCAGCTTGGCCTGGGGGTTCCAAGAGACCCAGTACTTC	CASSLAWGFQETQYF
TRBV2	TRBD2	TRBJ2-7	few	TGTGCCAGCAGACGGACTAGCGACTACGAGCAGTACTTC	CASRRTSDYEQYF